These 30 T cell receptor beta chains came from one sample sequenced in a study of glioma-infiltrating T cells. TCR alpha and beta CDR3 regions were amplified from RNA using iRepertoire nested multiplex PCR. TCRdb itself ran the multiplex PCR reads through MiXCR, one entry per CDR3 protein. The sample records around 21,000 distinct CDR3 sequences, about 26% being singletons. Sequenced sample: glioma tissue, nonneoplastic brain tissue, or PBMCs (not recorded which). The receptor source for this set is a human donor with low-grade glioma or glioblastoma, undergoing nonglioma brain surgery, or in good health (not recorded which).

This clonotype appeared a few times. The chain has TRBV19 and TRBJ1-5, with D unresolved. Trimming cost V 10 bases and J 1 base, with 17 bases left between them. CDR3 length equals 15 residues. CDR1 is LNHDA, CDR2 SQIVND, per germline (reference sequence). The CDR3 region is CATTDLSESNQPQHF. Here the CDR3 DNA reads TGTGCCACCACCGACTTATCCGAGAGCAATCAGCCCCAGCATTTT.

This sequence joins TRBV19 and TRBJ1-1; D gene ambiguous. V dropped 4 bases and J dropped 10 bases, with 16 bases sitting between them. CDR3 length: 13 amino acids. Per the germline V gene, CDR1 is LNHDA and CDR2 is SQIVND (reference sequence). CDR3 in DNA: TGTGCCAGTAGTAGGGGAGATGGCGGAGGAGCTTTCTTT. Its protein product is CASSRGDGGGAFF.

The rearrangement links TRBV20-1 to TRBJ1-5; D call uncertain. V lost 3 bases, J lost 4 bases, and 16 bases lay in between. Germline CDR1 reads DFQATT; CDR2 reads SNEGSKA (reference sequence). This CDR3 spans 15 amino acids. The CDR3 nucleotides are TGCAGTGCTAGTTATTCGGCAGGCCTAAATCAGCCCCAGCATTTT. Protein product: CSASYSAGLNQPQHF.

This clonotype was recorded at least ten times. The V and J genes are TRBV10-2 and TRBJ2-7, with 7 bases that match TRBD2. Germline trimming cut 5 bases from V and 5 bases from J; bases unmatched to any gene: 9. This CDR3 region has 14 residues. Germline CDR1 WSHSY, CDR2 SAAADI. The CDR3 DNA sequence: TGCGCCAGCAGTATGACGGGGGGTTCTAACGAGCAGTACTTC. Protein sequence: CASSMTGGSNEQYF.

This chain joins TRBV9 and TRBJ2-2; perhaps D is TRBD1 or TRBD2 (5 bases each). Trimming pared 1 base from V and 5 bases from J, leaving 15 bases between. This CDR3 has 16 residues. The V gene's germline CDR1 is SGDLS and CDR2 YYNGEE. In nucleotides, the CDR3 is TGTGCCAGCAGCGTATCTGTGGGGGAAGGGACCGGGGAGCTGTTTTTT. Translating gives CASSVSVGEGTGELFF.

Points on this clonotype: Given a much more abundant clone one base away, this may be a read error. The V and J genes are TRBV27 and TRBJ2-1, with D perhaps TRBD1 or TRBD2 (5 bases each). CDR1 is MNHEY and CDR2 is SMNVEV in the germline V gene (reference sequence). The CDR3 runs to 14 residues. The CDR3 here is CASRRDGGYNERFF. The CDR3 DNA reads TGTGCCAGCAGACGGGACGGTGGCTATAATGAGCGGTTCTTC.

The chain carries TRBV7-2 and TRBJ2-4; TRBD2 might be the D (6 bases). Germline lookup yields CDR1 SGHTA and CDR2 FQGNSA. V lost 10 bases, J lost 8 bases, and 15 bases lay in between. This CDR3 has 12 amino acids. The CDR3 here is CAIRTGVDIQYF. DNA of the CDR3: TGTGCCATCCGGACGGGGGTGGACATTCAGTACTTC.

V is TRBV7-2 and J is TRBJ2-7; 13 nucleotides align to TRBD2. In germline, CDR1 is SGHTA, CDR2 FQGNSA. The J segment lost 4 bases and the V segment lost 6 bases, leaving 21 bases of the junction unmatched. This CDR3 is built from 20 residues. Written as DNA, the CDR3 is TGTGCCAGCAGATTCAAGCCCGGGACTAGCGGGGCTGACACCCAATACGAGCAGTACTTC. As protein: CASRFKPGTSGADTQYEQYF.

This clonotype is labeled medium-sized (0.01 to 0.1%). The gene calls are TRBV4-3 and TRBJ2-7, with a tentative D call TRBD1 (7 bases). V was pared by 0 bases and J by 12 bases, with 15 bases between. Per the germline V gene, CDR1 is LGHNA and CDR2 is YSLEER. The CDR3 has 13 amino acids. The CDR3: CASSQDRGVFVYF. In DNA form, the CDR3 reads TGCGCCAGCAGCCAAGACAGGGGGGTTTTTGTGTACTTC.

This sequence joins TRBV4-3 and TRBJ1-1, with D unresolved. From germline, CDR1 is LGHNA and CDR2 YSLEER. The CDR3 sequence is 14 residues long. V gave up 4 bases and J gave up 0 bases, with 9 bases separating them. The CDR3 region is CASSPRVLNTEAFF. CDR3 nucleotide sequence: TGCGCCAGCAGCCCGAGGGTCTTGAACACTGAAGCTTTCTTT.

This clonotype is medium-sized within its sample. The CDR3 sequence: CASSLAGVTDTQYF. CDR3 nucleotides: TGTGCCAGCAGTTTAGCGGGGGTGACAGATACGCAGTATTTT. The rearrangement joins TRBV12-3 or TRBV12-4 to TRBJ2-3; the D gene could be TRBD1 or TRBD2 (5 bases each). Trimming removed 0 bases at V and 3 bases at J, with 7 bases between. The CDR3 runs to 14 residues.

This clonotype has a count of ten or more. CDR3 region: CASSLSRLGNTEAFF. CDR3 bases: TGTGCCAGCAGTTTATCGCGGCTGGGGAACACTGAAGCTTTCTTT. The rearrangement joins TRBV27 to TRBJ1-1; no reliable D call. Germline values: CDR1 MNHEY, CDR2 SMNVEV (reference sequence). Trimming stripped 0 bases from V and 1 base from J, with 9 bases between. The CDR3 is 15 residues long.

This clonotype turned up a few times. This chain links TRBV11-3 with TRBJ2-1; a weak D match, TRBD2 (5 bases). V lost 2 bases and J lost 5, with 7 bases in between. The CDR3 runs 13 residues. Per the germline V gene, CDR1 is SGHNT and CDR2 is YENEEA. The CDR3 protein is CASSLQADNEQFF. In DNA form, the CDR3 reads TGTGCCAGCAGCTTACAAGCGGACAATGAGCAGTTCTTC.

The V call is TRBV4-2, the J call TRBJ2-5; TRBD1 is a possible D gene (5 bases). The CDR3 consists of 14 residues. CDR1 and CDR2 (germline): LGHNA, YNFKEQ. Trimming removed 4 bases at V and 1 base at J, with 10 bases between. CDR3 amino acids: CASSPQGAQETQYF. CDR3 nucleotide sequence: TGTGCCAGCAGCCCCCAGGGTGCCCAAGAGACCCAGTACTTC.

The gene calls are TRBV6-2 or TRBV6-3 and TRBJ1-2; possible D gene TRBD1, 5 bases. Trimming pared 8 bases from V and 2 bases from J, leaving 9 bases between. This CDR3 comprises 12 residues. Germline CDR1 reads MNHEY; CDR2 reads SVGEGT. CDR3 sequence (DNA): TGTGCCAGCCTAGGGACGAACTATGGCTACACCTTC. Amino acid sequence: CASLGTNYGYTF.

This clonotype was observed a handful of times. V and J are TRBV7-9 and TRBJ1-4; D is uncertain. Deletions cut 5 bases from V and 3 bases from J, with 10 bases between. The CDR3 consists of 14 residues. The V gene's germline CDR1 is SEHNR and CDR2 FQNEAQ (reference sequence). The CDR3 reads CASSRELANEKLFF. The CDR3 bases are TGTGCCAGCAGCAGGGAATTGGCTAATGAAAAACTGTTTTTT.

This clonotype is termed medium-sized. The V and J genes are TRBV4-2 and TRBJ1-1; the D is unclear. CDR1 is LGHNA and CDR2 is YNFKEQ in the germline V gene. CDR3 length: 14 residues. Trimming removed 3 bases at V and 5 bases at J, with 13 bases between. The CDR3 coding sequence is TGTGCCAGCAGCCAGGCCGTTGGAGGAACTGAAGCTTTCTTT. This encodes CASSQAVGGTEAFF.

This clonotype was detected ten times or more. As DNA, the CDR3 is TGTGCCAGCAGTTACGGCCACACATACGAGCAGTACTTC. Protein: CASSYGHTYEQYF. This sequence joins TRBV6-2 or TRBV6-3 and TRBJ2-7; no definite D call. Trimming left V 2 bases short and J 4 bases short, with 9 bases between. Germline-derived CDR1 and CDR2 are MNHEY and SVGEGT. The CDR3 consists of 13 residues.

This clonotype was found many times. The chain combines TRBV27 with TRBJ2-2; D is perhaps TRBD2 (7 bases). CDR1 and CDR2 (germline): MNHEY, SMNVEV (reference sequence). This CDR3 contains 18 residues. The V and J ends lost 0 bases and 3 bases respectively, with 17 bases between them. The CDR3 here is CASSLSESGGADTGELFF. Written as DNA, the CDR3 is TGTGCCAGCAGTTTATCTGAGTCGGGGGGCGCGGACACCGGGGAGCTGTTTTTT.

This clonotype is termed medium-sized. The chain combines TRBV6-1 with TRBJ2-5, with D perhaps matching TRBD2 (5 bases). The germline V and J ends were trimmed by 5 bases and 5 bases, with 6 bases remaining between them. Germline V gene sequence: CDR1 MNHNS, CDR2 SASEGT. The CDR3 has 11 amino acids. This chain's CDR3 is CASSSGETQYF. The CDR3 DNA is TGTGCCAGCAGTTCGGGGGAGACCCAGTACTTC.

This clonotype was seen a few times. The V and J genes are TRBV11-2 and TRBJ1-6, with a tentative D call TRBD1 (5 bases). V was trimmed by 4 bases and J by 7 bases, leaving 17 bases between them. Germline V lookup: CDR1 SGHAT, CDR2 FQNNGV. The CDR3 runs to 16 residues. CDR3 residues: CASSYDPGPGNSPLHF. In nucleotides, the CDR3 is TGTGCCAGCAGCTATGATCCGGGGCCGGGGAATTCACCCCTCCACTTT. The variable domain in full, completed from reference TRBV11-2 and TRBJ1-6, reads EAGVAQSPRYKIIEKRQSVAFWCNPISGHATLYWYQQILGQGPKLLIQFQNNGVVDDSQLPKDRFSAERLKGVDSTLKIQPAKLEDSAVYLCASSYDPGPGNSPLHFGNGTRLTVT.

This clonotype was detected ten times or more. The CDR3 sequence: CASSLEQNTDTQYF. CDR3 in DNA: TGTGCCAGCAGCTTAGAACAGAATACGGATACGCAGTATTTT. The chain links TRBV7-6 to TRBJ2-3; no firm D call. The CDR3 loop spans 14 amino acids. Between the trimmed V and J ends, which lost 1 base and 6 bases, there was a span of 11 bases. Germline CDR1 and CDR2: SGHVS and FNYEAQ.

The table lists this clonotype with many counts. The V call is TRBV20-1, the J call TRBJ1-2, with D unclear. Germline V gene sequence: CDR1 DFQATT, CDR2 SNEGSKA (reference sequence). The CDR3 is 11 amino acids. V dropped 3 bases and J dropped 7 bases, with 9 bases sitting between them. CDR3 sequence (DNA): TGCAGTGCTAGGAGCCTCCTTGGCTACACCTTC. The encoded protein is CSARSLLGYTF.

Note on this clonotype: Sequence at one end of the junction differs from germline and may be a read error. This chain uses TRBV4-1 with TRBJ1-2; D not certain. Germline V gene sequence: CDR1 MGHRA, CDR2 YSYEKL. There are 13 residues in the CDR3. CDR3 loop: CASTQYTSYGYTF. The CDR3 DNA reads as TGCGCCAGCACCCAATATACGTCCTATGGCTACACCTTC.

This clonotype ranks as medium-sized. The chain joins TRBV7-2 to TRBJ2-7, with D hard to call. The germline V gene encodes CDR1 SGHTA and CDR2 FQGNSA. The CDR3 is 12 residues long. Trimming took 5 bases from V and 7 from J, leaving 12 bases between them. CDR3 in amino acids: CASSPYLGEQYF. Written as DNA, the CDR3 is TGTGCCAGCAGCCCATATCTGGGGGAGCAGTACTTC.

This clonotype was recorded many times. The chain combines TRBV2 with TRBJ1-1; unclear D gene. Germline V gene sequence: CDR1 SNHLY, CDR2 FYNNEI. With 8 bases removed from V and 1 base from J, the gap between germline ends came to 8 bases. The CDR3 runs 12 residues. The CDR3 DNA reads TGTGCCAGCTTCGACTCGAACACTGAAGCTTTCTTT. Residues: CASFDSNTEAFF.

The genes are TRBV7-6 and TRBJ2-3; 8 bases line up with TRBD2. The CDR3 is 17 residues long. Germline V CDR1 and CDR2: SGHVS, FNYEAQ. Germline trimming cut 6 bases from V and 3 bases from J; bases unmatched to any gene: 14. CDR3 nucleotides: TGTGCCAGCAGGCCACTCACAGGAGCGGGGGTGACAGATACGCAGTATTTT. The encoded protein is CASRPLTGAGVTDTQYF.

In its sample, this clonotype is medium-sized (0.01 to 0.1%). This chain's CDR3 is CAISESGSEYGYTF. The CDR3 coding sequence is TGTGCCATCAGTGAGTCGGGGTCAGAATATGGCTACACCTTC. J is TRBJ1-2 and V is TRBV10-3; D not resolved. This CDR3 spans 14 amino acids. From germline, CDR1 is ENHRY and CDR2 SYGVKD. With 0 bases removed from V and 5 bases from J, the gap between germline ends came to 10 bases.

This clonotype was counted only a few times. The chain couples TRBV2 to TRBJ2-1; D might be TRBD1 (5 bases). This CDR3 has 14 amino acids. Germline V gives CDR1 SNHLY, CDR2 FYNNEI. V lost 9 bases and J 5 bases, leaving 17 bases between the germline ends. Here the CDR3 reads CARGHRSPNNEQFF. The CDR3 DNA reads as TGTGCCAGAGGACACCGAAGCCCCAACAATGAGCAGTTCTTC.

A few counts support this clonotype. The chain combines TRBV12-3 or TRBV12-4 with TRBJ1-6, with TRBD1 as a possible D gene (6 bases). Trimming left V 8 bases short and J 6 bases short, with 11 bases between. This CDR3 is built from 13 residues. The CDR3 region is CASRGQVNSPLHF. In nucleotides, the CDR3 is TGTGCCAGCCGGGGGCAGGTTAATTCACCCCTCCACTTT.